This T cell receptor (beta chain) appears in the sequencing data of a study of shared T cell receptors in the human thymus (dated by TCRdb to the early 2020s). With regard to the full study: The study examined how the human thymus generates shared, self-reactive T-cell receptor alpha chains.

Regarding this clone: What this receptor recognizes is not known. No clone much larger than this one lies a single base away; base qualities are absent.

Including the terminal cysteine and phenylalanine, the CDR3 comprises 15 residues. The retained sequence is limited to the CDR3, 45 bases, with the frame set at the first base. Libraries were built with the immunoSEQ multiplex PCR assay. TCRdb's version of the immuneACCESS table is confined to in-frame rearrangements and falls short of the full clone set. An unresolved V gene accounts for under half of the shortfall where checked; the remainder is of unknown origin. The sample includes hundreds of thousands of clones, with around 87% observed a single time. Of the sample, 0.009% to 0.0095% falls within the top ten clones. These data were also reused for a study on human thymus T cells. According to the second study: In Finland, the donors were immunologically healthy infants who were having open corrective cardiac surgery for congenital heart defects. Thymus tissue was collected as surgical resects that were removed during corrective cardiac surgery. Both the thymic and the peripheral blood repertoires appeared to show biased V and J gene segment usage. Highly overlapping thymic TCR repertoires among unrelated individuals were reported in the related research. The study described the TCR alpha and beta repertoires in roughly 8 infant thymus samples and four matching peripheral blood samples. The infant donors were about 6 to 244 days old, and the cohort included six or seven males and a couple of females. Thymocytes were freed from the tissue by mechanical means and kept at -70 degrees C as pellets of roughly 9-30 million cells. Genomic DNA was extracted from frozen cell pellets with a QIAsymphony instrument. Using the immunoSEQ multiplex PCR assay, the TCRB and TCRAD loci were amplified from a standardized quantity of quality-controlled genomic DNA. The V(D)J region was spanned by amplicons of a length sufficient to cover the CDR3 and to identify V and J genes. The amplicons were sequenced on an Illumina platform via the commercial immunoSEQ service. Primer bias and sequencing errors were corrected as previously described, and TCRAD and TCRB were defined on the basis of the IMGT database. Analysis of the repertoires was done with immunoSEQ Analyzer 3.0 and VDJTools and included basic statistics, V/J segment usage, diversity estimates, rarefaction and pairwise overlap. Diversity was estimated using the Chao1, ChaoE, Efron-Thisted, Shannon and inverse Simpson indices, and was also estimated on datasets down-sampled to the size of the smallest sample. For repertoire overlap, CDR3 nucleotide sequence, V gene and J gene had to match strictly, and clustering was done by Jaccard-based multidimensional scaling. On average, thymus samples gave 800,000 or so unique TCRB clonotypes, whereas blood samples gave about 84,000.

This receptor chain uses TRBV1 and TRBJ2-3; TRBD1, the D gene given by the table, was not confirmed from the DNA. TRBV1 is deemed a pseudogene. Sample: thymocytes. This clonotype was sampled from a boy younger than two with a congenital heart defect. Donor details come from another sample of the same person, matched by shared clones. CDR3 protein: CTSSPGRTDTDTQYF. The sequence in DNA is TGCACCAGCAGCCCGGGACGGACAGACACAGATACGCAGTATTTT.